These 28 T cell receptor beta chains were sequenced from one sample in a study of shared clonotypes between healthy human individuals. Generated by immunoSEQ multiplex PCR, the TCRdb table keeps only in-frame clones and is missing some. The repertoire holds approximately 2.5 million clones, with 90% to 95% as singletons. The sample consisted of naive CD4+ T cells sorted from blood. Specified subset: CD45RA+ positively selected. Receptor source: a man between 18 and 29 years old in good health.

Remarks on this clone: This sample includes further DNA sequences coding for the same CDR3. The genes are TRBV30 and TRBJ1-1, with D unresolved. The V gene lost 0 bases and the J gene lost 3 bases, with 11 bases spanning the gap. In germline, CDR1 is GTSNPN, CDR2 SVGIG (reference sequence). CDR3 size: 14 residues. CDR3 region: CAWSVRGTHTEAFF. The DNA for the CDR3 is TGTGCCTGGAGTGTACGAGGTACACACACTGAAGCTTTCTTT.

This clone is a singleton in its sample. The chain combines TRBV27 with TRBJ2-3, with 12 nucleotides matching TRBD2. V shed 5 bases, J shed 1 base, and the junction held 4 bases outside the gene matches. This CDR3 spans 16 amino acids. Germline V gene lookup returns CDR1 MNHEY and CDR2 SMNVEV (reference sequence). CDR3 coding DNA: TGTGCCAGCAGTCTAGCGGGGGGGCCGGGCACAGATACGCAGTATTTT. This sequence encodes CASSLAGGPGTDTQYF.

The chain carries TRBV11-2 and TRBJ1-1; D might be TRBD1 (6 bases). Germline V gene data show CDR1 as SGHAT and CDR2 as FQNNGV. CDR3 length: 14 amino acids. Trimming pared 3 bases from V and 3 bases from J, leaving 11 bases between. CDR3 loop: CASSFRQDHTEAFF. CDR3 sequence (DNA): TGTGCCAGCAGCTTTAGACAGGATCACACTGAAGCTTTCTTT. Combining the CDR3 with reference TRBV11-2 and TRBJ1-1 gives the whole variable domain EAGVAQSPRYKIIEKRQSVAFWCNPISGHATLYWYQQILGQGPKLLIQFQNNGVVDDSQLPKDRFSAERLKGVDSTLKIQPAKLEDSAVYLCASSFRQDHTEAFFGQGTRLTVV.

The chain is built from TRBV25-1 and TRBJ1-4; 8 bases align to TRBD1. Germline V gives CDR1 MGHDK, CDR2 SYGVNS. The CDR3 contains 14 residues. V dropped 3 bases and J dropped 8; count of bases not matched to a gene: 5. The CDR3 is CASSDWTGYEKLFF. In nucleotides, the CDR3 is TGTGCCAGCAGTGACTGGACAGGGTACGAAAAACTGTTTTTT.

A few counts support this clone. The CDR3 region is CASSQDGAGLRGYTF. The CDR3, as DNA: TGTGCCAGCAGCCAAGATGGCGCGGGGCTGCGTGGCTACACCTTC. The chain carries TRBV4-2 and TRBJ1-2; D possibly corresponds to TRBD1 (5 bases). The CDR3 contains 15 residues. Germline-derived CDR1 and CDR2 are LGHNA and YNFKEQ. V lost 0 bases, J lost 7 bases, and 15 bases lay in between.

The rearrangement joins TRBV28 to TRBJ2-1; 12 nucleotides match TRBD2. Looked up from germline, CDR1 is MDHEN and CDR2 is SYDVKM. This CDR3 has 13 amino acids. This CDR3 reads CSSGGASYNEQFF. Here the CDR3 DNA reads TGTTCTAGCGGGGGGGCCTCCTACAATGAGCAGTTCTTC.

The rearrangement links TRBV6-1 to TRBJ2-7, with a weak D call TRBD2 (5 bases). The CDR3 totals 13 residues. V lost 1 base and J 6 bases, leaving 10 bases between the germline ends. Germline values: CDR1 MNHNS, CDR2 SASEGT. The CDR3 loop reads CASSEGTPAEQYF. The CDR3 nucleotides are TGTGCCAGCAGTGAAGGGACTCCCGCCGAGCAGTACTTC.

V is TRBV30 and J is TRBJ1-5; D is unresolved. Deletions cut 4 bases from V and 0 bases from J, with 22 bases between. Germline V gene sequence: CDR1 GTSNPN, CDR2 SVGIG (reference sequence). The CDR3 consists of 18 residues. The chain's CDR3 is CAWTPAGALYYSNQPQHF. The CDR3 DNA reads TGTGCCTGGACCCCCGCTGGTGCACTTTATTATAGCAATCAGCCCCAGCATTTT.

The chain combines TRBV19 with TRBJ1-5; D is possibly TRBD1 (5 bases). Germline CDR1 LNHDA, CDR2 SQIVND (reference sequence). V was pared by 9 bases and J by 0 bases, with 18 bases between. CDR3 length equals 16 residues. The CDR3 DNA reads as TGTGCCAGCTTCCCGGGCAGGGAGTATAGCAATCAGCCCCAGCATTTT. It codes for CASFPGREYSNQPQHF.

The chain joins TRBV30 to TRBJ2-1, with D perhaps given as TRBD1 or TRBD2 (6 bases each). The V end was cut by 0 bases, the J end by 4 bases, with 16 bases between. This CDR3 contains 16 residues. Looked up from germline, CDR1 is GTSNPN and CDR2 is SVGIG (reference sequence). The CDR3 DNA reads TGTGCCTGGAGTGTAAGGGGGAGGACACTTTACAATGAGCAGTTCTTC. This encodes CAWSVRGRTLYNEQFF.

V and J are TRBV5-5 and TRBJ1-1, with D maybe TRBD1 (5 bases). CDR1 SGHKS and CDR2 YYEKEE come from the germline V gene (reference sequence). The V and J ends lost 4 bases and 5 bases respectively, with 12 bases between them. The CDR3 sequence is 13 residues long. CDR3 loop: CASSTQGRTEAFF. The DNA of the CDR3 is TGTGCCAGCAGCACCCAGGGTAGAACTGAAGCTTTCTTT.

V is TRBV5-1 and J is TRBJ2-3; no clear D. CDR3 length: 12 residues. V lost 5 bases and J lost 4, with 8 bases in between. Germline CDR1 SGHRS, CDR2 YFSETQ. CDR3 nucleotides: TGCGCCAGCAGGGATCCCCCAGATACGCAGTATTTT. It is translated as CASRDPPDTQYF.

The chain is built from TRBV27 and TRBJ2-7; D call uncertain. Trimming shortened V by 1 base and J by 2 bases, and 9 bases separated the two germline ends. The CDR3 runs 14 residues. CDR1 MNHEY and CDR2 SMNVEV come from the germline V gene (reference sequence). The CDR3 sequence is CASSLLGDTYEQYF. CDR3 nucleotides: TGTGCCAGCAGTTTATTGGGTGATACCTACGAGCAGTACTTC.

On this clone itself: This sample includes further DNA sequences coding for the same CDR3. J is TRBJ2-5 and V is TRBV2; D possibly corresponds to TRBD2 (5 bases). Germline assignment: CDR1 SNHLY and CDR2 FYNNEI. The CDR3 is made up of 12 amino acids. V lost 8 bases and J lost 5, with 12 bases in between. This CDR3 reads CASRGSSETQYF. CDR3 nucleotide sequence: TGTGCCAGCCGAGGGAGCTCCGAGACCCAGTACTTC.

The chain combines TRBV29-1 with TRBJ2-1; the D gene is possibly TRBD1 (5 bases). The V and J ends lost 2 bases and 6 bases respectively, with 8 bases between them. This CDR3 has 12 amino acids. The germline gives CDR1 SQVTM, CDR2 ANQGSEA. For the CDR3, the DNA is TGCAGCGTTGAATTGCAGGGCAATGAGCAGTTCTTC. Translated, it gives CSVELQGNEQFF.

The J gene is TRBJ2-1, the V gene TRBV5-1; no firm D call. The CDR3 runs 15 residues. Germline CDR1 is SGHRS and CDR2 is YFSETQ. Trimming removed 1 base at V and 5 bases at J, with 13 bases between. The CDR3 reads CASSLPGQPHNEQFF. The CDR3 bases are TGCGCCAGCAGCTTGCCGGGCCAGCCCCACAATGAGCAGTTCTTC.

The chain recombines TRBV5-4 with TRBJ2-2; no reliable D call. V was cut by 0 bases and J by 0 bases, with 6 bases left in between. The CDR3 runs to 15 residues. Per the germline V gene, CDR1 is SGHNT and CDR2 is YYREEE (reference sequence). The DNA for the CDR3 is TGTGCCAGCAGCTTGGTATCAGCGAACACCGGGGAGCTGTTTTTT. Its protein product is CASSLVSANTGELFF.

The rearrangement links TRBV9 to TRBJ2-1, with TRBD2 matching over 10 bases. With V trimmed by 1 base and J by 0 bases, 4 bases remained unmatched. CDR3 length equals 17 residues. The germline CDR1 and CDR2 sequences are SGDLS and YYNGEE. CDR3 in amino acids: CASSVQAGGPSYNEQFF. CDR3 nucleotide sequence: TGTGCCAGCAGCGTACAAGCGGGAGGGCCCTCCTACAATGAGCAGTTCTTC.

The chain joins TRBV7-8 to TRBJ1-1, with 7 positions matching TRBD1. V was clipped by 3 bases and J by 4 bases; unmatched bases: 5. The CDR3 runs to 14 residues. Germline V gene data show CDR1 as SGHVS and CDR2 as FQNEAQ. In DNA, the CDR3 is TGTGCCAGCAGCTTTAGACAGGGAAGCACTGAAGCTTTCTTT. Translated: CASSFRQGSTEAFF.

Comments on this clone: Other DNA variants within this sample encode the same CDR3. CDR3: CASSLVQGETQYF. CDR3 in DNA: TGTGCCAGCAGCTTAGTACAGGGAGAGACCCAGTACTTC. This chain joins TRBV7-2 and TRBJ2-5; D possibly corresponds to TRBD1 (6 bases). V was cut by 1 base and J by 4 bases, with 7 bases left in between. This CDR3 contains 13 residues. The germline V gene has CDR1 SGHTA and CDR2 FQGNSA.

The chain carries TRBV27 and TRBJ1-3, with D hard to call. Trimming took off 6 bases at V and 0 bases at J, with 9 bases between the two ends. The CDR3 runs 14 residues. The V gene's germline CDR1 is MNHEY and CDR2 SMNVEV (reference sequence). CDR3 sequence (DNA): TGTGCCAGCAGCTCCACGAACTCTGGAAACACCATATATTTT. Amino acids: CASSSTNSGNTIYF.

This clone was found once. The gene calls are TRBV16 and TRBJ2-7; the D gene is possibly TRBD1 (5 bases). V was clipped by 0 bases and J by 5 bases, with 11 bases between them. The CDR3 runs 14 residues. CDR1 and CDR2 (germline): KGHSY, FQNENV. The chain's CDR3 is CASSQSTRAHEQYF. CDR3 nucleotide sequence: TGTGCCAGCAGCCAATCCACCAGGGCCCACGAGCAGTACTTC.

The chain couples TRBV25-1 to TRBJ1-2; D gene unclear. The germline V gene has CDR1 MGHDK and CDR2 SYGVNS. The length of the CDR3 is 13 residues. Trimming removed 1 base at V and 4 bases at J, with 7 bases between. CDR3 sequence reads: CASSESFGYGYTF. DNA for the CDR3: TGTGCCAGCAGTGAATCTTTCGGCTATGGCTACACCTTC.

This clone was seen just once. Other nucleotide sequences from this sample produce the same CDR3. This chain links TRBV11-2 with TRBJ2-1; 11 bases are a match to TRBD2. Trimming took 5 bases from V and 5 from J; bases not matched to a gene: 5. The CDR3 runs 15 residues. Germline V CDR1 and CDR2: SGHAT, FQNNGV. CDR3 region: CASSPRLAGNNEQFF. CDR3 sequence (DNA): TGTGCCAGCAGCCCACGACTAGCGGGGAACAATGAGCAGTTCTTC.

The chain has TRBV5-4 and TRBJ2-1, with TRBD2 matching over 7 bases. CDR3 length: 16 residues. Per the germline V gene, CDR1 is SGHNT and CDR2 is YYREEE (reference sequence). V trimming: 6 bases; J trimming: 0 bases; junction bases outside the gene matches: 9. DNA of the CDR3: TGTGCCAGCAATGGTGGCGGGGGATTCTCCTACAATGAGCAGTTCTTC. Translating gives CASNGGGGFSYNEQFF.

The chain uses TRBV4-1 and TRBJ2-1; 8 bases agree with TRBD1. V was pared by 2 bases and J by 0 bases, with 9 bases of the junction left unmatched. Germline-derived CDR1 and CDR2 are MGHRA and YSYEKL. The CDR3 consists of 18 residues. The CDR3 DNA reads as TGCGCCAGCAGCCAATTACCGACAGGGGCCAGCTCCTACAATGAGCAGTTCTTC. Translation: CASSQLPTGASSYNEQFF.

For this clone: The sample has other DNA sequences that encode this CDR3 too. The chain combines TRBV7-2 with TRBJ2-5; 7 positions agree with TRBD1. CDR1 is SGHTA, CDR2 FQGNSA, per germline. CDR3 length equals 13 residues. V trimming: 5 bases; J trimming: 4 bases; junction bases outside the gene matches: 4. CDR3 nucleotide sequence: TGTGCCAGCAGCCCGGGACAGAGAGAGACCCAGTACTTC. Translation: CASSPGQRETQYF.

The V and J genes are TRBV7-2 and TRBJ2-7; maybe TRBD2 (5 bases). The CDR3 extends over 13 amino acids. V lost 1 base and J 7 bases, leaving 11 bases between the germline ends. Germline V gene lookup returns CDR1 SGHTA and CDR2 FQGNSA. The CDR3 DNA reads TGTGCCAGCAGCTTAGACGGGGTGGGAGAGCAGTACTTC. This translates into CASSLDGVGEQYF.